This passage covers 19 T cell receptor beta chains from one sample sequenced in a study of cytomegalovirus exposure and HLA in healthy donors. Amplification used 60 Vbeta primers and 13 Jbeta primers. Assay: immunoSEQ multiplex PCR; the TCRdb copy retains only in-frame clones and omits some. The table for this sample gives 38,000 or so clones. The sequencing input was PBMCs. The receptors here all came from a man in his forties or fifties in good health and CMV-seropositive.

This chain connects TRBV9 to TRBJ2-5; 8 nucleotides agree with TRBD2. V lost 0 bases to trimming and J lost 0 bases; unmatched junction nucleotides: 7. In germline, CDR1 is SGDLS, CDR2 YYNGEE. The CDR3 has 17 residues. CDR3 sequence reads: CASSVAGRVEYQETQYF. DNA for the CDR3: TGTGCCAGCAGCGTAGCCGGGAGGGTGGAATACCAAGAGACCCAGTACTTC.

The chain has TRBV14 and TRBJ1-1; D is perhaps TRBD1 (6 bases). The germline gives CDR1 SGHDN, CDR2 FVKESK. The V gene lost 5 bases and the J gene lost 1 base, with 14 bases spanning the gap. The CDR3 consists of 15 residues. The CDR3 region has the DNA TGTGCCAGCAGCGAGGGGGGGCCTTCGAACACTGAAGCTTTCTTT. Its protein is CASSEGGPSNTEAFF.

This chain links TRBV19 with TRBJ2-7; D not certain. The ends were cut back, 4 bases at V and 6 bases at J, with 7 bases in the middle. This CDR3 has 11 amino acids. Germline assignment: CDR1 LNHDA and CDR2 SQIVND (reference sequence). CDR3 in amino acids: CASSTPGEQYF. CDR3 sequence (DNA): TGTGCCAGTAGTACCCCCGGCGAGCAGTACTTC.

The genes are TRBV4-1 and TRBJ2-7; the match to TRBD2 covers 7 bases. V lost 2 bases to trimming and J lost 7 bases; unmatched junction nucleotides: 5. The CDR3 totals 13 residues. Germline V CDR1 and CDR2: MGHRA, YSYEKL. In nucleotides, the CDR3 is TGCGCCAGCAGCCAACAAGCGGGATGGGAGCAGTACTTC. It translates to CASSQQAGWEQYF.

The gene calls are TRBV6-5 and TRBJ2-3; possibly TRBD1 for D (6 bases). V was trimmed by 6 bases and J by 6 bases, leaving 13 bases between them. This CDR3 has 13 amino acids. The germline gives CDR1 MNHEY, CDR2 SVGAGI. The CDR3 loop is CASRQMRGDTQYF. In DNA, the CDR3 is TGTGCCAGCAGGCAGATGAGGGGGGATACGCAGTATTTT.

V is TRBV7-2 and J is TRBJ2-7; TRBD2 is a possible D gene (6 bases). The CDR3 runs 16 residues. The V end was cut by 0 bases, the J end by 2 bases, with 14 bases between. The germline V gene encodes CDR1 SGHTA and CDR2 FQGNSA. CDR3 bases: TGTGCCAGCAGCTTAGCGCGGGAAGTTAGTGCCTACGAGCAGTACTTC. It specifies CASSLAREVSAYEQYF. Full variable domain (missing parts from reference TRBV7-2 and TRBJ2-7): GAGVSQSPSNKVTEKGKDVELRCDPISGHTALYWYRQSLGQGLEFLIYFQGNSAPDKSGLPSDRFSAERTGGSVSTLTIQRTQQEDSAVYLCASSLAREVSAYEQYFGPGTRLTVT.

The chain has TRBV9 and TRBJ2-5; 11 bases fit TRBD2. Trimming took 3 bases from V and 2 from J; bases not matched to a gene: 6. There are 16 residues in the CDR3. Per germline, CDR1 SGDLS and CDR2 YYNGEE. The CDR3 is CASSGGTSGNQETQYF. The CDR3 region has the DNA TGTGCCAGCAGCGGGGGGACTAGCGGAAATCAAGAGACCCAGTACTTC.

This chain links TRBV5-1 with TRBJ2-7; 8 bases align to TRBD1. The length of the CDR3 is 17 residues. V dropped 4 bases and J dropped 1; count of bases not matched to a gene: 13. The V gene's germline CDR1 is SGHRS and CDR2 YFSETQ. For the CDR3, the DNA is TGCGCCAGCAGCCTCAGAAGCGACAGGGGTAATTCCTACGAGCAGTACTTC. Residues: CASSLRSDRGNSYEQYF.

The J gene is TRBJ2-1, the V gene TRBV28; D is perhaps TRBD2 (5 bases). V lost 3 bases to trimming and J lost 6 bases, with 15 bases between them. There are 15 residues in the CDR3. The germline gives CDR1 MDHEN, CDR2 SYDVKM. The CDR3: CASSLSLGTFNEQFF. CDR3 sequence (DNA): TGTGCCAGCAGTTTGTCACTAGGCACCTTCAATGAGCAGTTCTTC. The whole variable domain, remainder taken from reference TRBV28 and TRBJ2-1, is DVKVTQSSRYLVKRTGEKVFLECVQDMDHENMFWYRQDPGLGLRLIYFSYDVKMKEKGDIPEGYSVSREKKERFSLILESASTNQTSMYLCASSLSLGTFNEQFFGPGTRLTVL.

As DNA, the CDR3 is TGCGCCAGCAGCGTACAGGGGGCGCGCAATCAGCCCCAGCATTTT. It is translated as CASSVQGARNQPQHF. This chain connects TRBV5-1 to TRBJ1-5; 9 positions match TRBD1. CDR3 size: 15 residues. Trimming took 4 bases from V and 2 from J; bases not matched to a gene: 4. Germline CDR1 reads SGHRS; CDR2 reads YFSETQ. Complete variable domain (other parts from reference TRBV5-1 and TRBJ1-5): KAGVTQTPRYLIKTRGQQVTLSCSPISGHRSVSWYQQTPGQGLQFLFEYFSETQRNKGNFPGRFSGRQFSNSRSEMNVSTLELGDSALYLCASSVQGARNQPQHFGDGTRLSIL.

This chain uses TRBV2 with TRBJ2-7, with D unclear. Trimming took 8 bases from V and 7 from J, leaving 6 bases between them. The CDR3 sequence is 9 residues long. The germline V gene has CDR1 SNHLY and CDR2 FYNNEI. CDR3 nucleotides: TGTGCCAGCGGCCTTGAGCAGTACTTC. It yields the protein CASGLEQYF.

This chain links TRBV7-9 with TRBJ2-7; 12 bases fit TRBD2. The CDR3 length is 14 residues. V lost 7 bases to trimming and J lost 6 bases; unmatched junction nucleotides: 7. Looked up from germline, CDR1 is SEHNR and CDR2 is FQNEAQ (reference sequence). CDR3 nucleotide sequence: TGTGCCAGCACCCTAGCGGGAGGGCCTCGCGAGCAGTACTTC. It translates to CASTLAGGPREQYF.

The chain uses TRBV5-6 and TRBJ2-1; TRBD2 agrees at 11 bases. Per the germline V gene, CDR1 is SGHDT and CDR2 is YYEEEE. The CDR3 totals 17 residues. V dropped 0 bases and J dropped 7; count of bases not matched to a gene: 9. In DNA, the CDR3 is TGTGCCAGCAGCTTGGAGGTAGCGGGAGGGCCCTGGAATGAGCAGTTCTTC. Translated, it gives CASSLEVAGGPWNEQFF.

This chain uses TRBV19 with TRBJ2-1; D may be TRBD2 (5 bases). The CDR3 has 13 residues. V lost 9 bases to trimming and J lost 9 bases, with 18 bases between them. In germline, CDR1 is LNHDA, CDR2 SQIVND (reference sequence). The CDR3 spells CASRREQPSEQFF. CDR3 nucleotides: TGTGCCAGCAGACGGGAACAACCCAGTGAGCAGTTCTTC.

This chain links TRBV5-1 with TRBJ2-1; 10 bases are a match to TRBD2. CDR1 and CDR2 (germline): SGHRS, YFSETQ. The V gene end was trimmed by 4 bases and the J gene end by 3 bases; junction bases not matched to a gene: 10. The CDR3 runs to 17 residues. The CDR3 DNA reads as TGCGCCAGCAGCCCCGTCACTAGCGGGAAGTACTACAATGAGCAGTTCTTC. It yields the protein CASSPVTSGKYYNEQFF.

The chain has TRBV30 and TRBJ1-6, with TRBD1 matching 11 bases. Germline values: CDR1 GTSNPN, CDR2 SVGIG (reference sequence). The CDR3 spans 16 residues. V was clipped by 3 bases and J by 6 bases; unmatched bases: 7. The DNA for the CDR3 is TGTGCCTGGAGAGGGACAGGGGGTTCGTTTAATTCACCCCTCCACTTT. The encoded protein is CAWRGTGGSFNSPLHF.

The rearrangement uses TRBV18 and TRBJ1-5; 9 nucleotides match TRBD1. Per the germline V gene, CDR1 is KGHSH and CDR2 is LQKENI. The CDR3 length is 14 residues. Unmatched junction bases numbered 5, after V lost 4 bases and J lost 7 bases. CDR3 loop: CASSLQGAKQPQHF. The CDR3 bases are TGTGCCAGCTCACTACAGGGGGCGAAACAGCCCCAGCATTTT.

The chain joins TRBV4-1 to TRBJ2-3; D unclear. The length of the CDR3 is 14 residues. Germline V lookup: CDR1 MGHRA, CDR2 YSYEKL. V gave up 2 bases and J gave up 8 bases, with 14 bases separating them. CDR3 amino acids: CASSQSPTEPTQYF. Written as DNA, the CDR3 is TGCGCCAGCAGCCAAAGCCCTACGGAGCCTACGCAGTATTTT.

The chain is built from TRBV5-1 and TRBJ2-5; weak D call: TRBD1 (6 bases). The CDR3 extends over 14 amino acids. Trimming removed 4 bases from V and 3 bases from J, with 13 bases in between. Germline CDR1 and CDR2: SGHRS and YFSETQ. The CDR3: CASSRDKAKETQYF. The CDR3 DNA is TGCGCCAGCAGCCGGGACAAGGCCAAAGAGACCCAGTACTTC.